The 22 T cell receptor beta chains below come from one sample, sequenced in a study of read filtering for tumor transcriptome and immune sequencing. Molecular barcoded adaptors covering alpha/delta and beta/gamma chains were used on roughly 400 ng RNA. TCRdb re-derived calls from the reads in MiXCR, one entry per CDR3 protein. The data hold tens of thousands of distinct CDR3 sequences, with around 21% observed a single time. Sequenced material: a population of CD138-negative cells sorted from bone marrow. These receptors came from a donor aged 40 or over with multiple myeloma.

This clonotype was observed a handful of times. This chain connects TRBV24-1 to TRBJ1-5, with 8 bases lining up with TRBD1. CDR3 length equals 16 residues. Trimming removed 5 bases from V and 5 bases from J; junction bases left unmatched: 10. CDR1 is KGHDR, CDR2 SFDVKD, per germline. In DNA, the CDR3 is TGTGCCACCAGTGGTTCAAGGACAGGGTTGGATCAGCCCCAGCATTTT. Translation: CATSGSRTGLDQPQHF.

This clonotype came up many times. The chain has TRBV28 and TRBJ2-2; 9 nucleotides match TRBD1. V lost 5 bases and J lost 3; bases outside the gene matches: 10. Germline V gene sequence: CDR1 MDHEN, CDR2 SYDVKM. CDR3 length equals 17 residues. CDR3 sequence: CASSPIQGAGDTGELFF. The CDR3 coding sequence is TGTGCCAGCAGTCCGATACAGGGGGCGGGGGACACCGGGGAGCTGTTTTTT.

V gene TRBV20-1 combines with J gene TRBJ1-2; no firm D call. This CDR3 contains 13 residues. Trimming cost V 1 base and J 7 bases, with 13 bases left between them. Germline V gene lookup returns CDR1 DFQATT and CDR2 SNEGSKA (reference sequence). For the CDR3, the DNA is TGCAGTGCTAGAGTATCGGCGTCTGCTGGCTACACCTTC. Protein product: CSARVSASAGYTF.

This clonotype was counted at least ten times. V usage is TRBV29-1 and J usage is TRBJ2-1; maybe TRBD1 (6 bases). Trimming took 2 bases from V and 7 from J, leaving 18 bases between them. The germline V gene has CDR1 SQVTM and CDR2 ANQGSEA. The CDR3 extends over 15 amino acids. CDR3 region: CSVEPQQGSGNEQFF. CDR3 sequence (DNA): TGCAGCGTTGAACCACAACAGGGTAGTGGAAATGAGCAGTTCTTC.

This clonotype was observed many times. This sequence joins TRBV11-2 and TRBJ2-5, with 8 bases fitting TRBD1. With V trimmed by 3 bases and J by 5 bases, 8 bases remained unmatched. Looked up from germline, CDR1 is SGHAT and CDR2 is FQNNGV. CDR3 length: 15 residues. This CDR3 reads CASSFKDRERETQYF. For the CDR3, the DNA is TGTGCCAGCAGCTTCAAGGACAGGGAGAGGGAGACCCAGTACTTC.

The count of this clonotype is one. One base away lies a much larger clone, so this may be a sequencing read error. This sequence joins TRBV5-1 and TRBJ2-4, with 7 bases aligning to TRBD1. The CDR3 contains 13 residues. CDR1 is SGHRS and CDR2 is YFSETQ in the germline V gene. The V gene end was trimmed by 7 bases and the J gene end by 5 bases; junction bases not matched to a gene: 6. CDR3: CASSTGEQNIQYF. DNA for the CDR3: TGCGCCAGCTCAACAGGGGAGCAAAACATTCAGTACTTC.

This chain joins TRBV9 and TRBJ1-5; weak D call: TRBD1 (5 bases). V gave up 2 bases and J gave up 7 bases, with 13 bases separating them. Germline V gene lookup returns CDR1 SGDLS and CDR2 YYNGEE. The CDR3 extends over 14 amino acids. CDR3 nucleotide sequence: TGTGCCAGCAGCGTGGGGACCCGCGGACAGCCCCAGCATTTT. It encodes CASSVGTRGQPQHF. Complete variable domain (other parts from reference TRBV9 and TRBJ1-5): DSGVTQTPKHLITATGQRVTLRCSPRSGDLSVYWYQQSLDQGLQFLIQYYNGEERAKGNILERFSAQQFPDLHSELNLSSLELGDSALYFCASSVGTRGQPQHFGDGTRLSIL.

Many counts were recorded for this clonotype. The rearrangement uses TRBV7-3 and TRBJ2-7; D is possibly TRBD1 or TRBD2 (5 bases each). The CDR3 contains 14 residues. The germline V and J ends were trimmed by 6 bases and 5 bases, with 17 bases remaining between them. Looked up from germline, CDR1 is SGHTA and CDR2 is FQGTGA. CDR3 protein: CASSGAGLEDEQYF. The CDR3 DNA follows: TGTGCCAGCAGTGGGGCAGGGTTGGAGGACGAGCAGTACTTC.

The rearrangement links TRBV20-1 to TRBJ2-7; no definite D call. CDR1 and CDR2 (germline): DFQATT, SNEGSKA (reference sequence). This CDR3 spans 13 amino acids. Trimming left V 3 bases short and J 1 base short, with 10 bases between. The chain's CDR3 is CSASRYSSYEQYF. The CDR3 nucleotides read TGCAGTGCTAGTAGGTACAGTTCCTACGAGCAGTACTTC.

This sequence joins TRBV29-1 and TRBJ1-1; maybe TRBD1 (6 bases). Germline V gene data show CDR1 as SQVTM and CDR2 as ANQGSEA. The CDR3 totals 15 residues. With 2 bases removed from V and 0 bases from J, the gap between germline ends came to 13 bases. CDR3 loop: CSVETRGGMNTEAFF. Written as DNA, the CDR3 is TGCAGCGTTGAAACAAGGGGGGGGATGAACACTGAAGCTTTCTTT.

This clonotype was seen at least ten times. The chain employs TRBV12-3 or TRBV12-4 and TRBJ2-3; 9 positions match TRBD2. The V gene end was trimmed by 8 bases and the J gene end by 1 base; junction bases not matched to a gene: 7. This CDR3 comprises 15 residues. The CDR3 here is CASGIAGVGTDTQYF. The CDR3 nucleotides are TGTGCCAGCGGGATAGCGGGAGTGGGCACAGATACGCAGTATTTT.

A few counts support this clonotype. The rearrangement uses TRBV18 and TRBJ1-4; D gene unclear. V was cut by 2 bases and J by 8 bases, with 3 bases left in between. This CDR3 is built from 11 residues. Germline CDR1 KGHSH, CDR2 LQKENI. This CDR3 reads CASSPAEKLFF. The CDR3 DNA follows: TGTGCCAGCTCACCAGCAGAAAAACTGTTTTTT.

This clonotype has at least ten counts. The gene calls are TRBV12-3 or TRBV12-4 and TRBJ1-5; D call uncertain. CDR3 length: 14 amino acids. With 9 bases removed from V and 2 bases from J, the gap between germline ends came to 14 bases. This CDR3 is CASGSNVGNQPQHF. The DNA for the CDR3 is TGTGCCAGTGGTTCTAATGTTGGCAATCAGCCCCAGCATTTT.

There are many counts of this clonotype. This chain joins TRBV29-1 and TRBJ2-5; D remains unclear. V dropped 3 bases and J dropped 2 bases, with 10 bases sitting between them. Germline V gene data show CDR1 as SQVTM and CDR2 as ANQGSEA. The CDR3 extends over 13 amino acids. The CDR3 bases are TGCAGCGTTGATAGCCCGAAACAAGAGACCCAGTACTTC. It encodes CSVDSPKQETQYF.

This chain links TRBV11-2 with TRBJ2-1, with D unresolved. Trimming took 1 base from V and 6 from J, leaving 13 bases between them. The length of the CDR3 is 15 residues. Germline values: CDR1 SGHAT, CDR2 FQNNGV. DNA of the CDR3: TGTGCCAGCAGCTTAGTCATTAGACGGATCAATGAGCAGTTCTTC. As protein: CASSLVIRRINEQFF.

Many counts were recorded for this clonotype. The junction differs from germline at one of its ends, possibly a read error. The gene calls are TRBV6-2 or TRBV6-3 and TRBJ2-5; D uncertain. The CDR3 is 12 amino acids. Germline V gene sequence: CDR1 MNHEY, CDR2 SVGEGT. CDR3 sequence (DNA): TGTGCCAGCAGTTCTTATCAAGGGACCCAGTACTTC. It codes for CASSSYQGTQYF.

About this clonotype itself: Given a far larger clone just one base away, this is likely a sequencing read error. J is TRBJ2-1 and V is TRBV7-3; D not certain. This CDR3 comprises 14 residues. CDR1 and CDR2 (germline): SGHTA, FQGTGA. The CDR3: CASSLTPQAVERFF. CDR3 coding DNA: TGTGCCAGCAGTTTAACCCCGCAGGCTGTAGAGCGGTTCTTC.

The rearrangement joins TRBV5-1 to TRBJ2-6; possible D gene TRBD1, 6 bases. This CDR3 region has 17 residues. Germline CDR1 reads SGHRS; CDR2 reads YFSETQ. The ends were cut back, 4 bases at V and 2 bases at J, with 16 bases in the middle. CDR3 in DNA: TGCGCCAGCAGCACCGGAGACAGGACAGCTGGGGCCAACGTCCTGACTTTC. This translates into CASSTGDRTAGANVLTF.

This clonotype was counted at least ten times. J is TRBJ2-3 and V is TRBV7-6; a possible D gene is TRBD2 (5 bases). Per germline, CDR1 SGHVS and CDR2 FNYEAQ. CDR3 length: 15 amino acids. Trimming removed 1 base from V and 1 base from J, with 9 bases in between. The CDR3 region is CASSLVVRGTDTQYF. In DNA form, the CDR3 reads TGTGCCAGCAGCTTAGTGGTGAGGGGCACAGATACGCAGTATTTT.

This clonotype showed up many times. J is TRBJ2-2 and V is TRBV3-1; D not resolved. V lost 3 bases and J 7 bases, leaving 3 bases between the germline ends. This CDR3 comprises 11 residues. Germline V gives CDR1 LGHDT, CDR2 YNNKEL (reference sequence). The CDR3 here is CASSHIGELFF. In DNA, the CDR3 is TGTGCCAGCAGCCATATCGGGGAGCTGTTTTTT.

Points on this clonotype: With a much larger clone just one base away, this may be a read error. The V and J genes are TRBV20-1 and TRBJ1-1, with D hard to call. From germline, CDR1 is DFQATT and CDR2 SNEGSKA (reference sequence). CDR3 length equals 12 residues. The CDR3 protein is CSSRHVGTEAFF. CDR3 in DNA: TGCAGTTCTAGACACGTAGGCACTGAAGCTTTCTTT.

As for this clonotype: This may arise from a read error, as a much more abundant clone is one base away. This chain links TRBV11-2 with TRBJ2-2; TRBD2 matches at 7 bases. The length of the CDR3 is 15 residues. Germline lookup yields CDR1 SGHAT and CDR2 FQNNGV. This chain's CDR3 is CASSLGGGYTGELSF. The CDR3 DNA sequence: TGTGCCAGCAGCTTGGGGGGGGGGTACACCGGGGAGCTGTCTTTT.